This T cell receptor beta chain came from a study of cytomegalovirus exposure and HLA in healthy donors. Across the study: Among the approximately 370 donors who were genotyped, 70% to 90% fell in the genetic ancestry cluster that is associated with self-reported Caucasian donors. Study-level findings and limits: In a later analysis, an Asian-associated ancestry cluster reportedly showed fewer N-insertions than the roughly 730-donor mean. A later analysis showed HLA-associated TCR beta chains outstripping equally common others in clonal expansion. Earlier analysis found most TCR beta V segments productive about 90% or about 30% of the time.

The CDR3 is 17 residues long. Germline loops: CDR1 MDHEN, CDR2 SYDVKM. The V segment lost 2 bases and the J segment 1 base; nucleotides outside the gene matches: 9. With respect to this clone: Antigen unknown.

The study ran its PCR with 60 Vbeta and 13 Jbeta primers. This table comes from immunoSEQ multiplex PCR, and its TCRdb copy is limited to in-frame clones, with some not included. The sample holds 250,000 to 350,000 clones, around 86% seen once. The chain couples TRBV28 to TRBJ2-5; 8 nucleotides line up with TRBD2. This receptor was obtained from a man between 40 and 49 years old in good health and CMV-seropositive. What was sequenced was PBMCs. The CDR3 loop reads CASSLGLAGGLQETQYF. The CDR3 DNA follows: TGTGCCAGCAGTTTAGGCCTAGCGGGTGGTCTCCAAGAGACCCAGTACTTC.